This T cell receptor (beta chain) was sequenced in a study of shared clonotypes between healthy human individuals. Study results and caveats: The naive CD4 repertoires of a handful of donors were compared, and roughly 5% of clonotypes were shared. Clonotypes which were not shared had lower generation probabilities than clonotypes that all four donors shared.

Deletions cut 5 bases from V and 5 bases from J, with 18 bases between. Germline CDR1 SGHAT, CDR2 FQNNGV. The CDR3 loop spans 15 amino acids. Concerning this clone itself: The target antigen is unknown.

The table came from immunoSEQ multiplex PCR; TCRdb's copy has only in-frame clones and leaves some out. Of 2,500,000 or so clones listed, over 85% are singletons. The sample taken for sequencing was naive CD4+ T cells from PBMCs. As to subset: CD45RA+ positively selected. This TCR derives from a man between 18 and 29 years old in good health. Some clones in this sample may be carry-over from other donors' samples. The chain combines TRBV11-2 with TRBJ2-5; maybe TRBD2 (6 bases). The CDR3: CASSVGLGGLETQYF. The CDR3 DNA follows: TGTGCCAGCAGCGTCGGACTGGGAGGATTGGAGACCCAGTACTTC.